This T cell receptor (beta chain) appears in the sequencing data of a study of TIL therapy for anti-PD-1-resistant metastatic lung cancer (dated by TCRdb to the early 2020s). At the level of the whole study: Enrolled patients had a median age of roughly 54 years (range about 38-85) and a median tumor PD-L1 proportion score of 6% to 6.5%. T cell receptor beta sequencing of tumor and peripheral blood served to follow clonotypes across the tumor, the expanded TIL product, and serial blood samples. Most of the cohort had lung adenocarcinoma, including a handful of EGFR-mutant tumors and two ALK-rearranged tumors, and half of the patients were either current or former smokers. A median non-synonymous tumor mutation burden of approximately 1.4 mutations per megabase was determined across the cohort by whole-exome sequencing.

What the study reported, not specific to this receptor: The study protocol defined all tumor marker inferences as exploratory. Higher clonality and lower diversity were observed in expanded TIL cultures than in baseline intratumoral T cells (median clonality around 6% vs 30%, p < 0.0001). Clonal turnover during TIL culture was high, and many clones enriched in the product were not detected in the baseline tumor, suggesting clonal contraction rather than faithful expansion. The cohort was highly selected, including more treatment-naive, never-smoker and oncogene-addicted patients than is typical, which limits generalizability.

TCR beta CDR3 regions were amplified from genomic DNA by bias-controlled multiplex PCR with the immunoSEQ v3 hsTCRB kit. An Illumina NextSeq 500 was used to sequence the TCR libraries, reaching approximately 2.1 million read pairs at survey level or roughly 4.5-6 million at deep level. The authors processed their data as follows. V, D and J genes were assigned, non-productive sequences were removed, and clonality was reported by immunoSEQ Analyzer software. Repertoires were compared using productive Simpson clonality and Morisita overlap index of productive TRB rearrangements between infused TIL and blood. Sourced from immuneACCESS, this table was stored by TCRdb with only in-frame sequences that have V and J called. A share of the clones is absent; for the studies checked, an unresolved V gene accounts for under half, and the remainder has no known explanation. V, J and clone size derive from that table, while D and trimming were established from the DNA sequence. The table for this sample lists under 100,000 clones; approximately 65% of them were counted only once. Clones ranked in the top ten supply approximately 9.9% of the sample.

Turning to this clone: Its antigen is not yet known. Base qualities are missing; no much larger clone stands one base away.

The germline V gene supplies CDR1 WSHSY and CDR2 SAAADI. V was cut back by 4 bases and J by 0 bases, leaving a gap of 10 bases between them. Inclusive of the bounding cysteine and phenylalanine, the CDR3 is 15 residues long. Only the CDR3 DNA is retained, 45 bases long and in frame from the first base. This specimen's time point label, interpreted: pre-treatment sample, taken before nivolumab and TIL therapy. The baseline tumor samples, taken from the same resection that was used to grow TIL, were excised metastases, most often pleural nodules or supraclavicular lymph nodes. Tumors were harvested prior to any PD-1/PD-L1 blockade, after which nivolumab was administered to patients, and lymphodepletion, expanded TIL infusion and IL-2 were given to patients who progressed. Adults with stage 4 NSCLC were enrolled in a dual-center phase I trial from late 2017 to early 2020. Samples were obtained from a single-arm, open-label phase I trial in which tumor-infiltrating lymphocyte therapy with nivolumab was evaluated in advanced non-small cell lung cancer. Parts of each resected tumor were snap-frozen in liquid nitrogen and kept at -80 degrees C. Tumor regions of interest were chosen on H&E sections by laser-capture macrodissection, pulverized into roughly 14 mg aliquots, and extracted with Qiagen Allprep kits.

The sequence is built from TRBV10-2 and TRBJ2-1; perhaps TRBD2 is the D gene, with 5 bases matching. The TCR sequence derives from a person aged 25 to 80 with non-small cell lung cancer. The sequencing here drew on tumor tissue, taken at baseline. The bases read TGCGCCAGCAGTGGTCCAGCGGACTCCTACAATGAGCAGTTCTTC. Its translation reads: CASSGPADSYNEQFF.